The TCR beta chain described here comes from a study of shared clonotypes between healthy human individuals. The CDR3 length is 13 residues. Germline lookup yields CDR1 SGDLS and CDR2 YYNGEE. With 4 bases removed from V and 4 bases from J, the gap between germline ends came to 9 bases. From CD4+ cells came CD45RA+ naive and CD45RA-negative memory subsets. Several immunoSEQ 96-well plates shared each subset's DNA, each plate a replicate. The data were produced by immunoSEQ multiplex PCR, yet TCRdb's version contains in-frame clones alone and is incomplete. Altogether roughly 2.2 million clones are present, 85% to 95% being singletons, with the ten largest covering 0.3% to 0.4%. To note about this clone: No antigen is known for it.

Study results and caveats: Around 5% was the fraction of naive CD4 clonotypes found shared across four donors. Clonotypes shared by all four sorted-subset donors had higher generation probabilities than non-shared clonotypes.

The sample was naive CD4+ T cells from PBMCs. As for subset: CD45RA+ positively selected. This receptor was identified in a man between 18 and 35 years old in good health. Some clones in this sample may be carry-over from other donors' samples. V and J are TRBV9 and TRBJ1-3, with TRBD1 as a possible D gene (5 bases). The CDR3 here is CASSPGTGNTIYF. The CDR3 DNA is TGTGCCAGCAGCCCCGGGACCGGAAACACCATATATTTT.